This TCR beta chain was observed in a study of identifying expanded T cells in peripheral blood. Study-level points and caveats: Roughly two-week clone count variance significantly increased as total template count grew. Technical replicates showed about 1.1 changed clones; about two weeks 15 to 20; four weeks 19.

Comment on this clone: Its specificity is not known.

No infections or other immune events were documented during collection. The assay was immunoSEQ multiplex PCR, and TCRdb's table has in-frame clones only and misses some. Of 75,000 to 95,000 clones listed, roughly 90% are singletons. Germline V gene lookup returns CDR1 LGHNA and CDR2 YSLEER. The junction had 4 bases not matched to a gene; V was cut back by 5 bases and J by 4 bases. The CDR3 contains 15 residues. The sequence derives from a person aged 18 to 70 in good health. V gene TRBV4-3 combines with J gene TRBJ2-1; TRBD2 aligns across 11 bases. The source material was blood. In nucleotides, the CDR3 is TGCGCCAGCAGCTCCGGGACTAGCGGATACAATGAGCAGTTCTTC. It encodes CASSSGTSGYNEQFF.